This T cell receptor (beta chain) was sequenced during a study of blood T cell repertoires in COVID-19. Study-level information: The United States, Italy and Spain provided the acute and convalescent COVID-19 samples. T cells, B-cell-depleted T cells, or PBMCs provided the cDNA or gDNA that served as material.

From germline, CDR1 is SGHRS and CDR2 YFSETQ. Germline trimming cut 2 bases from V and 3 bases from J; bases unmatched to any gene: 7. This CDR3 comprises 17 residues. In the authors' workflow: Counts of nucleated cells, estimated from reference gene primer amplification, were obtained. This table comes from immunoSEQ multiplex PCR, and its TCRdb copy is limited to in-frame clones, with some not included. The V and J calls and clone size are taken from that table; D and trimming were inferred from the DNA. There are around 51,000 clones in the sample; roughly nine tenths occur only once, and 4.5% to 5.5% lies in the top ten.

Sequences were obtained from peripheral blood. The chain uses TRBV5-1 and TRBJ2-2, with TRBD1 identical over 10 bases. The sequence was obtained from a man in his 70s with acute or convalescent COVID-19. CDR3 protein: CASSFGPDRGDTGELFF. CDR3 bases: TGCGCCAGCAGCTTCGGGCCGGACAGGGGGGACACCGGGGAGCTGTTTTTT.